These T cell receptor beta chains were read from a single sample in a study of cytomegalovirus exposure and HLA in healthy donors. Assay used: immunoSEQ multiplex PCR; TCRdb lists only in-frame clones, some missing. Found here are approximately 160,000 clones, less than 85% of them singletons; the top ten hold 4% to 6%. The sequenced sample was PBMCs. The receptors originated from a man aged 18 to 30 in good health and CMV-seronegative. CDR3s include the opening cysteine and the closing phenylalanine or tryptophan. D genes are given only for firm matches. The size field is filled for only some rows; it gives once, few, many or a size class.

d_call: TRBD1; j_call: TRBJ2-3; v_call: TRBV5-6; clone_size: .; cdr3_nt: TGTGCCAGCAGCCTGAAGTGGACAGGGAGCACAGATACGCAGTATTTT; cdr3_aa: CASSLKWTGSTDTQYF
d_call: TRBD1; j_call: TRBJ1-4; v_call: TRBV7-9; clone_size: once; cdr3_nt: TGTGCCAGCAGCCGACAGGGGGAGGGAAAACTGTTTTTT; cdr3_aa: CASSRQGEGKLFF
d_call: TRBD2; j_call: TRBJ2-2; v_call: TRBV2; clone_size: .; cdr3_nt: TGTGCCACCACGGGAGGGTCCGGGGAGCTGTTTTTT; cdr3_aa: CATTGGSGELFF
d_call: TRBD1; j_call: TRBJ1-3; v_call: TRBV7-9; clone_size: .; cdr3_nt: TGTGCCAGCAGCCCCAAGACAGGGAGCTCTGGAAACACCATATATTTT; cdr3_aa: CASSPKTGSSGNTIYF
d_call: .; j_call: TRBJ2-5; v_call: TRBV2; clone_size: .; cdr3_nt: TGTGCCAGCAGTGAAACCGGACTAGGGGGTCAAGAGACCCAGTACTTC; cdr3_aa: CASSETGLGGQETQYF
d_call: .; j_call: TRBJ1-2; v_call: TRBV19; clone_size: .; cdr3_nt: TGTGCCAGTAGTGTAGGGCAGGCTTTCTATGGCTACACCTTC; cdr3_aa: CASSVGQAFYGYTF
d_call: .; j_call: TRBJ2-5; v_call: TRBV11-1; clone_size: .; cdr3_nt: TGTGCCAGCAGCTCCAGGGGTCAGACCCAGTACTTC; cdr3_aa: CASSSRGQTQYF
d_call: TRBD1; j_call: TRBJ1-1; v_call: TRBV15; clone_size: .; cdr3_nt: TGTGCCACCAGCAGAGGACGACAGGGAGTTGTAAACACTGAAGCTTTCTTT; cdr3_aa: CATSRGRQGVVNTEAFF
d_call: TRBD1; j_call: TRBJ2-5; v_call: TRBV11-2; clone_size: .; cdr3_nt: TGTGCCAGCAGTAATAGTCGCGAGACAGGGGAAGAGACCCAGTACTTC; cdr3_aa: CASSNSRETGEETQYF
d_call: .; j_call: TRBJ2-7; v_call: TRBV28; clone_size: few; cdr3_nt: TGTGCCAGCAGTTCCCCAGGGTTAGGGGACTACGAGCAGTACTTC; cdr3_aa: CASSSPGLGDYEQYF
d_call: .; j_call: TRBJ1-1; v_call: TRBV5-1; clone_size: .; cdr3_nt: TGCGCCAGCAGCTTGGCCGGTTACCAGGGGCGCATCACTGAAGCTTTCTTT; cdr3_aa: CASSLAGYQGRITEAFF
d_call: TRBD2; j_call: TRBJ2-7; v_call: TRBV28; clone_size: once; cdr3_nt: TGTGCCAGCGCACCCGGACTAGCGGTTTACGAGCAGTACTTC; cdr3_aa: CASAPGLAVYEQYF
d_call: .; j_call: TRBJ2-7; v_call: TRBV7-3; clone_size: .; cdr3_nt: TGTGCCAGCAGCTTGGACACGAACTACGAGCAGTACTTC; cdr3_aa: CASSLDTNYEQYF
d_call: .; j_call: TRBJ1-2; v_call: TRBV28; clone_size: .; cdr3_nt: TGTGCCAGCAGTTATCACAGGGCCTATGGCTACACCTTC; cdr3_aa: CASSYHRAYGYTF
d_call: .; j_call: TRBJ1-2; v_call: TRBV20-1; clone_size: .; cdr3_nt: TGCAGTGCTAGAGATAGTGGTGGCTACACCTTC; cdr3_aa: CSARDSGGYTF
d_call: .; j_call: TRBJ2-5; v_call: TRBV7-2; clone_size: .; cdr3_nt: TGTGCCAGCACCCCGGGGGAAGAGACCCAGTACTTC; cdr3_aa: CASTPGEETQYF
d_call: TRBD1; j_call: TRBJ1-5; v_call: TRBV6-1; clone_size: few; cdr3_nt: TGTGCCAGCAGTGATTACGGACAGGGGAATCAGCCCCAGCATTTT; cdr3_aa: CASSDYGQGNQPQHF
d_call: TRBD1; j_call: TRBJ1-2; v_call: TRBV6-1; clone_size: few; cdr3_nt: TGTGCCAGCAGAGGGACAGGGCAAGGCTACACCTTC; cdr3_aa: CASRGTGQGYTF
d_call: .; j_call: TRBJ2-7; v_call: TRBV18; clone_size: .; cdr3_nt: TGTGCCAGCTCACCGCAAAGCGTGGATGAGCAGTACTTC; cdr3_aa: CASSPQSVDEQYF
d_call: .; j_call: TRBJ1-2; v_call: TRBV5-6; clone_size: .; cdr3_nt: TGTGCCAGCAGCTTCGGGACTTTCGGTGGCTACACCTTC; cdr3_aa: CASSFGTFGGYTF
d_call: TRBD1; j_call: TRBJ2-7; v_call: TRBV14; clone_size: .; cdr3_nt: TGTGCCAGCAGCCAAGGGGACAGGGTTGTAGGCTACGAGCAGTACTTC; cdr3_aa: CASSQGDRVVGYEQYF
d_call: TRBD2; j_call: TRBJ2-1; v_call: TRBV28; clone_size: .; cdr3_nt: TGTGCCAGCATCCCACCGGGACTAGCGAACGAGCAGTTCTTC; cdr3_aa: CASIPPGLANEQFF